One and the same sample provided the 5 T cell receptor beta chains below, sequenced in a study of technical replicates of blood from several donors. Here immunoSEQ multiplex PCR was the method, and the copy in TCRdb shows in-frame clones only, minus some. The sample includes approximately 85,000 clones, just over 90% of them seen just once. The sequencing sample was made of T cells isolated from PBMCs. Receptors were obtained from a human donor in good health.

CDR3 loop: CASSVKDRTNTEAFF. The CDR3 nucleotides are TGCGCCAGCAGCGTAAAGGACAGGACGAACACTGAAGCTTTCTTT. The V gene is TRBV5-1, the J gene TRBJ1-1, with 7 nucleotides matching TRBD1. This CDR3 spans 15 amino acids. J lost 1 base, V lost 4 bases, and 7 bases had no gene match. In germline, CDR1 is SGHRS, CDR2 YFSETQ.

The rearrangement links TRBV30 to TRBJ2-1, with D tentatively TRBD1 (6 bases). This CDR3 is 13 amino acids long. Germline-derived CDR1 and CDR2 are GTSNPN and SVGIG (reference sequence). The V gene lost 5 bases and the J gene lost 9 bases, with 17 bases spanning the gap. The CDR3 DNA reads as TGTGCCTGGGCAACACAGGGTTTGGGTGAGCAGTTCTTC. Amino acids: CAWATQGLGEQFF.

The genes are TRBV28 and TRBJ2-5; 12 nucleotides align to TRBD2. The CDR3 loop spans 18 amino acids. V was clipped by 3 bases and J by 5 bases; unmatched bases: 13. CDR1 is MDHEN and CDR2 is SYDVKM in the germline V gene. As DNA, the CDR3 is TGTGCCAGCAGTTTTCTAGGGCTAGCGGGAGGGCTCGGCGAGACCCAGTACTTC. Its translation: CASSFLGLAGGLGETQYF. The whole variable domain, filled in from reference TRBV28 and TRBJ2-5, reads DVKVTQSSRYLVKRTGEKVFLECVQDMDHENMFWYRQDPGLGLRLIYFSYDVKMKEKGDIPEGYSVSREKKERFSLILESASTNQTSMYLCASSFLGLAGGLGETQYFGPGTRLLVL.

This clone was seen a single time. This chain joins TRBV10-2 and TRBJ2-7; 10 nucleotides agree with TRBD1. This CDR3 is built from 15 residues. Germline V gives CDR1 WSHSY, CDR2 SAAADI. The J segment lost 5 bases and the V segment lost 3 bases, leaving 7 bases of the junction unmatched. The CDR3 nucleotides read TGCGCCAGCAGTGATTTCGGGACAGGGGAGGACGAGCAGTACTTC. Residues: CASSDFGTGEDEQYF.

The rearrangement joins TRBV11-2 to TRBJ2-3; D may be TRBD2 (6 bases). The ends were cut back, 4 bases at V and 7 bases at J, with 12 bases in the middle. Germline loops: CDR1 SGHAT, CDR2 FQNNGV. There are 13 residues in the CDR3. The CDR3 loop reads CASSWDLLNTQYF. The CDR3 DNA reads as TGTGCCAGCAGCTGGGACTTACTCAATACGCAGTATTTT.